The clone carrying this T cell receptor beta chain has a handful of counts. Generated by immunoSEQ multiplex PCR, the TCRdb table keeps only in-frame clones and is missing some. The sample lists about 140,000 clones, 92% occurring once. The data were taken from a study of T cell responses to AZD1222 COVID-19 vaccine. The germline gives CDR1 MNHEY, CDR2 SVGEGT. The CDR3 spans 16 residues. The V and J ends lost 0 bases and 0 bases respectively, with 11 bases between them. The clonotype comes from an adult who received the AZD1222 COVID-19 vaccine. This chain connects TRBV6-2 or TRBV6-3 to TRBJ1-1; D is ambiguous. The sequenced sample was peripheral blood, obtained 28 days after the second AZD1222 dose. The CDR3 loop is CASSYSIDFMNTEAFF. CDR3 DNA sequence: TGTGCCAGCAGTTACTCGATTGACTTTATGAACACTGAAGCTTTCTTT.